This T cell receptor (beta chain) was sequenced during a study of control samples from healthy donors and cancer patients. Clones were read by immunoSEQ multiplex PCR, and TCRdb kept only the in-frame ones, dropping some. The sample contains about 86,000 clones, just over 90% of which appear only once. This clone was counted a single time. Sample: blood. This TCR came from a woman aged 25 to 39 in good health.

CDR3 DNA: TGTGCCTGGGAGACAGGGGGCGGCTACGAGCAGTACTTC. It specifies CAWETGGGYEQYF. This rearrangement joins TRBV30 to TRBJ2-7; 10 bases align to TRBD1. J lost 3 bases, V lost 5 bases, and 4 bases had no gene match. Germline V gene lookup returns CDR1 GTSNPN and CDR2 SVGIG (reference sequence). The CDR3 consists of 13 residues.